The source of this T cell receptor beta chain is a study of CD8+CD57+ T cells in acquired aplastic anemia. For CDR3 and TCR beta VDJ profiling, genomic DNA was the template used. From the reads, TCRdb called clonotypes with MiXCR, one entry per CDR3 protein. The table has about 190,000 distinct CDR3 sequences, roughly half seen once. Germline CDR1 is LNHDA and CDR2 is SQIVND (reference sequence). The CDR3 loop spans 15 amino acids. This TCR was sampled from a human donor in good health, serving as a control. The chain joins TRBV19 to TRBJ2-3, with D possibly being TRBD2 (5 bases). TRBJ2-7 explains the end of the DNA better; the J call may be wrong. The sequenced sample was sorted CD4+, CD8+, or CD8+CD57+ T cells (not recorded which) from PBMCs. CDR3 protein: CASTRGGKSTDTQYF. For the CDR3, the DNA is TGTGCCAGTACCCGAGGAGGCAAGAGCACAGATACGCAGTACTTC.